A selection of T cell receptor beta chains follows, all from one sample in a study of T cells in Graves' hyperthyroidism and ophthalmopathy. TCRdb reprocessed the multiplex PCR reads via MiXCR and lists one record per CDR3 protein. The sample has some 460,000 distinct CDR3 sequences; about 15% are singletons. The sequencing input was blood. These receptor sequences come from a woman aged 18-29 years with Graves' hyperthyroidism. Both conserved end residues are part of each CDR3. The D gene is left open where the match is weak. Size tells how often a clone was seen (once, few, many) or the class of an expanded clone, and some rows leave it out.

15	TRBD1	many	TRBV19	TRBJ1-5	TGTGCCAGTAACCAGGGAGGTACAGGGGCTCAGCCCCAGCATTTT	CASNQGGTGAQPQHF
16	-	-	TRBV19	TRBJ2-1	TGTGCCAGTAGTATAGTCGGCGGGGCGGTTAACAATGAGCAGTTCTTC	CASSIVGGAVNNEQFF
14	-	-	TRBV14	TRBJ2-7	TGTGCCAGCAGCCAAGCCCCAAAGACCTACGAGCAGTACTTC	CASSQAPKTYEQYF
15	-	-	TRBV4-3	TRBJ1-5	TGCGCCAGCAGCCGTTACCCAGGGGCCGCTCAGCCCCAGCATTTT	CASSRYPGAAQPQHF
16	-	-	TRBV24-1	TRBJ2-2	TGTGCCACCAGTGATTTGGGAAGGGGTTTCGCCGGGGAGCTGTTTTTT	CATSDLGRGFAGELFF
16	TRBD1	many	TRBV20-1	TRBJ2-7	TGCAGTGCTTCCTCTGCTTTGGGACAGGGGGCTGGGGAGCAGTACTTC	CSASSALGQGAGEQYF
15	TRBD2	-	TRBV12-3/TRBV12-4	TRBJ2-2	TGTGCCAGCAAACCGGGCGGGGGGCCCCCCGGGGAGCTGTTTTTT	CASKPGGGPPGELFF
14	-	few	TRBV5-1	TRBJ1-4	TGCGCCAGCAGTCCAGGGTTCCGGGATGAAAAACTGTTTTTT	CASSPGFRDEKLFF
14	TRBD1	-	TRBV9	TRBJ2-7	TGTGCCAGCTCAGGGGACAGGGGTGCATACGAGCAGTACTTC	CASSGDRGAYEQYF
12	-	many	TRBV2	TRBJ1-1	TGTGCCAGCTATACCACAGCGACTGAAGCTTTCTTT	CASYTTATEAFF
13	TRBD1	many	TRBV18	TRBJ1-1	TGTGCCAGCTCACCGGGACAGGGGTTGTGGGCTTTCTTT	CASSPGQGLWAFF
15	-	few	TRBV27	TRBJ1-2	TGTGCCAGCAGTCAACAGGGTCGGGCCCCTCTTGGCTACACCTTC	CASSQQGRAPLGYTF
16	-	-	TRBV3-1	TRBJ1-3	TGTGCCAGCAGCCAAGATGGTGGGGGGACTGGAAACACCATATATTTT	CASSQDGGGTGNTIYF
16	TRBD2	-	TRBV19	TRBJ2-5	TGTGCCAGTAGTATAAGGAAGGTAGCGGGAGTGGAGACCCAGTACTTC	CASSIRKVAGVETQYF
14	-	many	TRBV28	TRBJ2-1	TGTGCCAGCAGTCCAATAGTGGGTTGGTATGAGCAGTTCTTC	CASSPIVGWYEQFF
16	-	-	TRBV3-1	TRBJ1-2	TGTGCCAGCAGCCGATCAGACTTACAGGAAAACTATGGCTACACCTTC	CASSRSDLQENYGYTF
13	TRBD2	many	TRBV28	TRBJ2-3	TGTGCCAGCAGTACCGGGACTAGCGTCAGACAGTATTTT	CASSTGTSVRQYF
14	TRBD1	-	TRBV5-6	TRBJ1-1	TGTGCCAGCAGCCCCCGCGACAGGGGGCGCGAAGCTTTCTTT	CASSPRDRGREAFF
14	TRBD2	few	TRBV9	TRBJ2-2	TGTGCCAGCAGCGTAGCGGGAGGGACCGGGGAGCTGTTTTTT	CASSVAGGTGELFF
18	TRBD1	few	TRBV10-3	TRBJ2-4	TGTGCCATCAGTGAGTCTTTCGGGGGGACAGGGTCTGGAAACATTCAGTACTTC	CAISESFGGTGSGNIQYF
12	-	many	TRBV20-1	TRBJ2-5	TGCAGTGCTAGGGGGGTAGTGGAGACCCAGTACTTC	CSARGVVETQYF
15	-	-	TRBV6-1	TRBJ1-6	TGTGCCAGCAGCCCCGGGGTCAGGACTTATTCACCCCTCCACTTT	CASSPGVRTYSPLHF
16	TRBD2	-	TRBV6-2/TRBV6-3	TRBJ2-5	TGTGCCAGCAGTTACACCGGGACTAGCGGCCAAGAGACCCAGTACTTC	CASSYTGTSGQETQYF
15	TRBD2	-	TRBV12-3/TRBV12-4	TRBJ2-3	TGTGCCAGCAGCACCGGGGGGGGGCGAACAGATACGCAGTATTTT	CASSTGGGRTDTQYF
14	-	-	TRBV3-1	TRBJ2-7	TGTGCCAGCAGCCAGTCCGGACGGGCCTACGAGCAGTACTTC	CASSQSGRAYEQYF
16	TRBD1	few	TRBV5-1	TRBJ1-2	TGCGCCAGCAGCGGGTCCGGGACAGGGGTTTTCTATGGCTACACCTTC	CASSGSGTGVFYGYTF
14	TRBD1	few	TRBV3-1	TRBJ2-2	TGTGCCAGCAGCCGGGTCAGGGGGACCGGGGAGCTGTTTTTT	CASSRVRGTGELFF
15	-	few	TRBV9	TRBJ2-6	TGTGCCAGCAGCGTAGACTCCTCTGGGGCCAACGTCCTGACTTTC	CASSVDSSGANVLTF
15	TRBD1	many	TRBV6-1	TRBJ2-7	TGTGCCAGCAGCCTAGGACAGGCCCTCTCCTACGAGCAGTACTTC	CASSLGQALSYEQYF
16	-	few	TRBV4-3	TRBJ1-2	TGCGCCAGCAGCCAAGCCCCCCCAAGGGATTACTATGGCTACACCTTC	CASSQAPPRDYYGYTF
15	-	-	TRBV11-3	TRBJ1-1	TGTGCCAGCAGTCGGACCGCCCGAGCGAACACTGAAGCTTTCTTT	CASSRTARANTEAFF
15	-	-	TRBV4-2	TRBJ2-2	TGTGCCAGCAGTTCAGGGGTAACGAGCCCCGGGGAGCTGTTTTTT	CASSSGVTSPGELFF
18	-	many	TRBV11-2	TRBJ2-1	TGTGCCAGCAGCTTATCCCCATATGAGGGAGGTGGGCGCAATGAGCAGTTCTTC	CASSLSPYEGGGRNEQFF
16	TRBD2	-	TRBV20-1	TRBJ2-5	TGCAGTGCTACCTTTAATCGCGGGGGGTTTCAAGAGACCCAGTACTTC	CSATFNRGGFQETQYF
15	TRBD2	many	TRBV6-4	TRBJ2-1	TGTGCCAGCAGTGACGAACGCGGGGGGGGGAATGAGCAGTTCTTC	CASSDERGGGNEQFF
12	-	many	TRBV7-2	TRBJ2-1	TGTGCCAGCAGCTTAGTCGGCGGGGAGCAGTTCTTC	CASSLVGGEQFF
16	TRBD2	-	TRBV3-1	TRBJ2-5	TGTGCCAGCCAAAGGCGGGCCAGCGGGGTTCAAGAGACCCAGTACTTC	CASQRRASGVQETQYF
14	-	few	TRBV28	TRBJ1-5	TGTGCCAGCAATGGGGCAGGGGTTAATCAGCCCCAGCATTTT	CASNGAGVNQPQHF
12	-	many	TRBV20-1	TRBJ1-1	TGCAGTGTCCTCGAAAGCGGCACTGAAGCTTTCTTT	CSVLESGTEAFF
15	-	many	TRBV7-2	TRBJ1-5	TGTGCCAGCAGCTTAGTCGCAGGGACAAATCAGCCCCAGCATTTT	CASSLVAGTNQPQHF
16	TRBD1	many	TRBV20-1	TRBJ2-3	TGCAGTGCTAGAGATCGGGCCAGGGGGTTGACAGATACGCAGTATTTT	CSARDRARGLTDTQYF
14	-	-	TRBV19	TRBJ2-3	TGTGCCAGTAGCGTTACGGGACCCCAGGGTACGCAGTATTTT	CASSVTGPQGTQYF
16	TRBD2	-	TRBV29-1	TRBJ2-1	TGCAGTGGTGGGACTAGCGGGGGGGCCCTCAACAATGAGCAGTTCTTC	CSGGTSGGALNNEQFF
17	TRBD1	-	TRBV29-1	TRBJ2-4	TGCAGCGTTGAAGATTCCGGACAGGGAGATCCCAAAAACATTCAGTACTTC	CSVEDSGQGDPKNIQYF
14	TRBD1	-	TRBV6-4	TRBJ2-2	TGTGCCAGCAGTGGGACAGGGGAGACCGGGGAGCTGTTTTTT	CASSGTGETGELFF
14	TRBD1	few	TRBV24-1	TRBJ1-1	TGTGCCACCAGTGATACAAGGACAGGGCCTGAAGCTTTCTTT	CATSDTRTGPEAFF
14	TRBD1	many	TRBV6-1	TRBJ2-7	TGTGCCAGCAGTGAAAGGGACAGGGGGCCCGAGCAGTACTTC	CASSERDRGPEQYF
16	-	-	TRBV19	TRBJ1-1	TGTGCCAGTAGTACCCTTCCCCAGGAGATGAACACTGAAGCTTTCTTT	CASSTLPQEMNTEAFF
18	TRBD1	many	TRBV6-1	TRBJ2-5	TGTGCCAGCAGTCCTACCCGGGACAGAGAAATTATAGAAGAGACCCAGTACTTC	CASSPTRDREIIEETQYF
16	TRBD2	many	TRBV27	TRBJ2-1	TGTGCCAGCAGCTCCCCCAGTAGCGGGAAAATCCATGAGCAGTTCTTC	CASSSPSSGKIHEQFF
17	TRBD2	many	TRBV27	TRBJ2-3	TGTGCCAGCAGTACCCTCCTGGGACTAGCGGGGACAGATACGCAGTATTTT	CASSTLLGLAGTDTQYF
14	-	many	TRBV14	TRBJ1-1	TGTGCCAGCAGCCAAGTCCCCGAGGACACTGAAGCTTTCTTT	CASSQVPEDTEAFF
15	-	many	TRBV6-6	TRBJ2-7	TGTGCCAGCAGTTACGGGGCGGGCAGGGTCGACGAGCAGTACTTC	CASSYGAGRVDEQYF
16	TRBD2	many	TRBV27	TRBJ2-1	TGTGCCAGCAGTCGGATAGCGGGAGGGGCCCCTGGGGAGCAGTTCTTC	CASSRIAGGAPGEQFF